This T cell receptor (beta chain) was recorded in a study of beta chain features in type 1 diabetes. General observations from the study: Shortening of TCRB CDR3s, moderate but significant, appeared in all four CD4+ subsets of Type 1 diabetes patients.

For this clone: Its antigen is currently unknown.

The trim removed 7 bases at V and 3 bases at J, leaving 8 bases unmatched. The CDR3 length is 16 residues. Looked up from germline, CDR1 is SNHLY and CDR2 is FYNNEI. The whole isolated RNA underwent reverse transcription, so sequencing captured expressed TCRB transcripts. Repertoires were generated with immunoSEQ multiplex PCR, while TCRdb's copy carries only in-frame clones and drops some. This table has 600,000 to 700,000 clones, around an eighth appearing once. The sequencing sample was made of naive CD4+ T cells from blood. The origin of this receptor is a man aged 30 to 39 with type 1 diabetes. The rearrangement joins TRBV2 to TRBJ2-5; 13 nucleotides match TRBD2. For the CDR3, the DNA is TGTGCCAGCAACCCGGGACTAGCGGGACGGAAAGAGACCCAGTACTTC. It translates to CASNPGLAGRKETQYF.